The sequence of this T cell receptor (beta chain) was determined in a study of blood T cell repertoires in COVID-19. Study context: Some COVID-19 samples were acute and others convalescent; all came from the United States, Italy and Spain. T cells, B-cell-depleted T cells, or PBMCs provided the cDNA or gDNA that served as material.

Trimming took 6 bases from V and 0 from J; bases not matched to a gene: 9. CDR1 and CDR2 (germline): WSHSY, SAAADI. This CDR3 contains 16 residues. Original handling: By means of reference gene primer amplification, nucleated cell counts were estimated. Produced via immunoSEQ multiplex PCR; TCRdb's table is partial and in-frame only. The DNA gave D and trimming, while V, J and clone size come from that table. This table holds just under 150,000 clones, approximately 87% found once. The chain recombines TRBV10-2 with TRBJ1-1, with 8 bases lining up with TRBD1. This clonotype originated in a man between 45 and 60 years old who had recovered from COVID-19. Input material: peripheral blood. In DNA, the CDR3 is TGCGCCAGCAGGACACAGACAGGGGCTATGAACACTGAAGCTTTCTTT. It translates to CASRTQTGAMNTEAFF.